The 23 T cell receptor beta chains presented below share a single source sample, sequenced in a study of regulatory T cells in long-lasting Graves disease (TCRdb year 2021). To prepare the library, multiplex PCR was applied. TCRdb names Illumina HiSeq 4000 as the instrument used. CDR3 regions were amplified by Arm-PCR with iRepertoire HTBI primers to construct TCR beta libraries. TCRdb's own reprocessing of the public reads used fastp at Q25 and MiXCR and kept productive beta chains. Identical CDR3 protein sequences are pooled into one entry, listed with their most common genes and DNA. Across this sample there are around 340,000 distinct CDR3 sequences, with around 20% seen only once. The top ten clones comprise about 29% of the sample. Read against the paper, the sample's time point label means: persistent/refractory GD, antithyroid drugs over 5 years with positive TRAb. For both TCR sequencing and RNA sequencing, RNA was extracted from PBMCs in TRIzol.

Sequenced here: peripheral blood mononuclear cells (PBMCs), sampled when the disease was refractory, from a patient treated with antithyroid drugs. The receptors come from a female donor with Graves disease.

The chain recombines TRBV7-2 with TRBJ2-5; D gene unclear. Trimming stripped 2 bases from V and 2 bases from J, with 15 bases between. The CDR3 length is 16 residues. Germline-derived CDR1 and CDR2 are SGHTA and FQGNSA. CDR3 nucleotide sequence: TGTGCCAGCAGCTTATCTGTGACTTCGGCTCAAGAGACCCAGTACTTC. Translated: CASSLSVTSAQETQYF.

This clonotype was observed many times. The V and J genes are TRBV28 and TRBJ1-5; 7 nucleotides line up with TRBD1. The trim removed 10 bases at V and 1 base at J, leaving 7 bases unmatched. Per germline, CDR1 MDHEN and CDR2 SYDVKM. The CDR3 runs to 14 residues. CDR3 in DNA: TGTGCCATCAGAGGACAGGTGAGCAATCAGCCCCAGCATTTT. This translates into CAIRGQVSNQPQHF.

This clonotype showed up just a few times. The chain recombines TRBV4-1 with TRBJ2-4; 9 bases are shared with TRBD2. J gave up 8 bases and V 0 bases, and 11 bases lay outside the gene matches. This CDR3 has 17 residues. Germline lookup yields CDR1 MGHRA and CDR2 YSYEKL. CDR3 residues: CASSQDGAGGPTDIQYF. DNA of the CDR3: TGCGCCAGCAGCCAAGATGGTGCGGGGGGGCCGACGGACATTCAGTACTTC.

This chain links TRBV15 with TRBJ1-5; D remains ambiguous. Germline V gene sequence: CDR1 LNHNV, CDR2 YYDKDF (reference sequence). The CDR3 covers 13 residues. The V end lost 3 bases, the J end lost 4 bases, and 7 bases lay between the germline ends. The CDR3 DNA is TGTGCCACCAGCAGCGAGCGGAATCAGCCCCAGCATTTT. It encodes CATSSERNQPQHF.

The gene calls are TRBV7-2 and TRBJ2-3, with D hard to call. From germline, CDR1 is SGHTA and CDR2 FQGNSA. Trimming took 5 bases from V and 2 from J, leaving 5 bases between them. The CDR3 consists of 12 residues. The CDR3: CASSPFTDTQYF. The CDR3 bases are TGTGCCAGCAGCCCATTCACAGATACGCAGTATTTT.

This clonotype occurred many times. This rearrangement joins TRBV12-5 to TRBJ1-6, with D tentatively TRBD1 (6 bases). From germline, CDR1 is LGHNT and CDR2 FRNRAP. The V end lost 3 bases, the J end lost 6 bases, and 12 bases lay between the germline ends. The CDR3 is 15 residues long. The CDR3 sequence is CASGFGGLLNSPLHF. In nucleotides, the CDR3 is TGTGCTAGTGGTTTCGGGGGCTTGCTTAATTCACCCCTCCACTTT.

The genes are TRBV20-1 and TRBJ2-7; 9 bases match TRBD2. CDR3 length equals 16 residues. Germline lookup yields CDR1 DFQATT and CDR2 SNEGSKA (reference sequence). V lost 0 bases and J lost 0; bases outside the gene matches: 6. The CDR3 DNA reads as TGCAGTGCTAGAGATCCCGCGGGAGGGAGCTCCTACGAGCAGTACTTC. Amino acids: CSARDPAGGSSYEQYF.

V and J are TRBV30 and TRBJ2-2; possible D gene TRBD1, 6 bases. This CDR3 spans 18 amino acids. CDR1 is GTSNPN and CDR2 is SVGIG in the germline V gene (reference sequence). The V gene lost 6 bases and the J gene lost 0 bases, with 23 bases spanning the gap. CDR3 coding DNA: TGTGCCTGCCCCTTAAGGGGGAGTTATTCCACGAACACCGGGGAGCTGTTTTTT. Translating it yields CACPLRGSYSTNTGELFF.

This clonotype was seen a few times. This chain joins TRBV24-1 and TRBJ1-1; a possible D gene is TRBD1 (6 bases). The length of the CDR3 is 15 residues. Between the trimmed V and J ends, which lost 2 bases and 8 bases, there was a span of 17 bases. Germline V CDR1 and CDR2: KGHDR, SFDVKD. In DNA, the CDR3 is TGTGCCACCAGTGATTCGGGCAGGGGACGACCCGAAGCTTTCTTT. Encoded protein: CATSDSGRGRPEAFF.

This chain links TRBV15 with TRBJ2-2; D unresolved. This CDR3 has 13 residues. Germline lookup yields CDR1 LNHNV and CDR2 YYDKDF (reference sequence). Trimming took 0 bases from V and 4 from J, leaving 3 bases between them. The CDR3 bases are TGTGCCACCAGCAGAGACCTCACCGGGGAGCTGTTTTTT. Translated: CATSRDLTGELFF. Full variable domain (missing parts from reference TRBV15 and TRBJ2-2): DAMVIQNPRYQVTQFGKPVTLSCSQTLNHNVMYWYQQKSSQAPKLLFHYYDKDFNNEADTPDNFQSRRPNTSFCFLDIRSPGLGDTAMYLCATSRDLTGELFFGEGSRLTVL.

This chain joins TRBV27 and TRBJ2-2; D uncertain. This CDR3 spans 14 amino acids. The V and J ends lost 3 bases and 7 bases respectively, with 12 bases between them. Germline V gene sequence: CDR1 MNHEY, CDR2 SMNVEV (reference sequence). CDR3: CASSFVGAGGELFF. As DNA, the CDR3 is TGTGCCAGCAGTTTTGTTGGCGCTGGCGGGGAGCTGTTTTTT.

This clonotype showed up many times. The chain links TRBV7-2 to TRBJ1-2; 8 bases fit TRBD1. After removal of 5 bases from V and 6 bases from J, the junction contained 8 bases not matched to a gene. The CDR3 sequence is 14 residues long. Germline V CDR1 and CDR2: SGHTA, FQGNSA. In DNA, the CDR3 is TGTGCCAGCAGCCAAGGGACAGGTTTCGATGGCTACACCTTC. Translated: CASSQGTGFDGYTF.

The chain uses TRBV30 and TRBJ1-5; D possibly corresponds to TRBD1 (5 bases). This CDR3 is 12 amino acids long. Looked up from germline, CDR1 is GTSNPN and CDR2 is SVGIG (reference sequence). V was pared by 1 base and J by 7 bases, with 8 bases between. CDR3 nucleotide sequence: TGTGCCTGGAGTGCCGGGGCCCAGCCCCAGCATTTT. This sequence encodes CAWSAGAQPQHF.

The sample holds many counts of this clonotype. The chain couples TRBV7-2 to TRBJ1-1, with 7 bases lining up with TRBD1. The CDR3 totals 15 residues. V was pared by 7 bases and J by 6 bases, with 14 bases of the junction left unmatched. Germline V gives CDR1 SGHTA, CDR2 FQGNSA. DNA for the CDR3: TGTGCCAGCACCATACAGACAGGGAGTCGCCCTGAAGCTTTCTTT. It specifies CASTIQTGSRPEAFF.

This clonotype was observed a handful of times. The V call is TRBV6-1, the J call TRBJ1-5; 10 bases match TRBD1. The CDR3 has 16 residues. Germline V gene lookup returns CDR1 MNHNS and CDR2 SASEGT. V dropped 5 bases and J dropped 6; count of bases not matched to a gene: 10. CDR3 protein: CASSRRGQGRSQPQHF. The CDR3 DNA sequence: TGTGCCAGCAGTCGAAGGGGACAGGGGAGGTCTCAGCCCCAGCATTTT.

This clonotype has just a few counts. The rearrangement uses TRBV11-3 and TRBJ2-2; D gene unclear. Germline V lookup: CDR1 SGHNT, CDR2 YENEEA. Trimming took 5 bases from V and 4 from J, leaving 14 bases between them. This CDR3 is 15 amino acids long. The CDR3 protein is CASSPPTRSTGELFF. CDR3 DNA sequence: TGTGCCAGCAGCCCCCCAACCCGGAGCACCGGGGAGCTGTTTTTT.

V usage is TRBV2 and J usage is TRBJ2-7; D uncertain. This CDR3 comprises 11 residues. Between the trimmed V and J ends, which lost 10 bases and 3 bases, there was a span of 10 bases. From germline, CDR1 is SNHLY and CDR2 FYNNEI. The CDR3 DNA sequence: TGTGCCAATGGCCAGTTCTACGAGCAGTACTTC. Translating it yields CANGQFYEQYF. The full variable domain, completed using reference TRBV2 and TRBJ2-7, is EPEVTQTPSHQVTQMGQEVILRCVPISNHLYFYWYRQILGQKVEFLVSFYNNEISEKSEIFDDQFSVERPDGSNFTLKIRSTKLEDSAMYFCANGQFYEQYFGPGTRLTVT.

This clonotype was seen at least ten times. The chain joins TRBV6-1 to TRBJ2-5; no definite D call. This CDR3 has 11 residues. Germline CDR1 MNHNS, CDR2 SASEGT. Trimming stripped 6 bases from V and 3 bases from J, with 5 bases between. In DNA, the CDR3 is TGTGCCAGCAGGATAAAAGAGACCCAGTACTTC. Translated, it gives CASRIKETQYF.

In its sample, this clonotype was seen many times. The CDR3 here is CSARGTRSHYGYTF. For the CDR3, the DNA is TGCAGTGCTAGAGGGACACGGTCGCACTATGGCTACACCTTC. The genes are TRBV20-1 and TRBJ1-2; D is possibly TRBD1 (5 bases). Trimming removed 1 base at V and 3 bases at J, with 12 bases between. This CDR3 has 14 residues. Germline CDR1 is DFQATT and CDR2 is SNEGSKA (reference sequence).

In its sample, this clonotype was seen many times. CDR3 in amino acids: CSAGRAGRDYEQYF. In DNA, the CDR3 is TGCAGTGCTGGTAGGGCAGGGCGAGACTACGAGCAGTACTTC. The chain joins TRBV20-1 to TRBJ2-7, with a possible D match to TRBD1 (5 bases). V was pared by 5 bases and J by 3 bases, with 17 bases between. The CDR3 consists of 14 residues. Germline CDR1 DFQATT, CDR2 SNEGSKA (reference sequence).

This clonotype was found many times. The chain combines TRBV28 with TRBJ1-5, with 9 bases that match TRBD1. This CDR3 has 15 residues. The germline V gene has CDR1 MDHEN and CDR2 SYDVKM. V was pared by 6 bases and J by 4 bases, with 7 bases of the junction left unmatched. Here the CDR3 reads CASSTPGQGNQPQHF. The CDR3 bases are TGTGCCAGCAGCACTCCGGGACAGGGAAATCAGCCCCAGCATTTT.

This chain uses TRBV6-1 with TRBJ2-7, with TRBD1 matching over 9 bases. Germline-derived CDR1 and CDR2 are MNHNS and SASEGT. The CDR3 covers 14 residues. The trim removed 6 bases at V and 3 bases at J, leaving 6 bases unmatched. This chain's CDR3 is CASRTGGVLYEQYF. CDR3 in DNA: TGTGCCAGCAGGACAGGGGGTGTTCTCTACGAGCAGTACTTC.

This clonotype turned up a few times. As the CDR3 is not closed by the conserved phenylalanine or tryptophan, this likely results from a read error. The rearrangement links TRBV2 to TRBJ2-5; the D gene is possibly TRBD1 (6 bases). The germline V gene has CDR1 SNHLY and CDR2 FYNNEI. The CDR3 spans 14 residues. V lost 8 bases, J lost 1 base, and 14 bases lay in between. CDR3 nucleotides: TGTGCCAGCCTTATTACAGGGATCCAAGAGACCCAGTACTCC. This gives the protein CASLITGIQETQYS.